One sample yielded the 18 T cell receptor beta chains listed below, sequenced in a study of blood T cells in healthy people across ages. Combining a sample-barcoded 5' primer with a J-beta primer mix, a second PCR ran for 7 to 11 cycles. One entry per CDR3 protein results from TCRdb running MiXCR on the 5' RACE reads. This table holds hundreds of thousands of distinct CDR3 sequences, about a quarter found once. These data also featured in a second study, about T cells of mothers and their children.

The sequencing input was blood. Every receptor here comes from a boy aged 5-17 years in good health.

This clonotype came up a few times. The gene calls are TRBV10-1 and TRBJ2-5; 7 nucleotides align to TRBD1. From germline, CDR1 is WNHNN and CDR2 SYGVQD (reference sequence). V trimming: 2 bases; J trimming: 6 bases; junction bases outside the gene matches: 6. The CDR3 runs 14 residues. The CDR3 spells CASSERRQGQTQYF. The CDR3, as DNA: TGCGCCAGCAGTGAGCGGCGACAGGGTCAGACCCAGTACTTC.

The V and J genes are TRBV9 and TRBJ2-3, with a tentative D call TRBD2 (5 bases). Trimming pared 0 bases from V and 2 bases from J, leaving 13 bases between. Germline CDR1 reads SGDLS; CDR2 reads YYNGEE. The CDR3 consists of 16 residues. CDR3 region: CASSVDPGIDTDTQYF. CDR3 coding DNA: TGTGCCAGCAGCGTAGATCCGGGGATCGACACAGATACGCAGTATTTT.

This rearrangement joins TRBV7-2 to TRBJ1-5, with D unresolved. The V end was cut by 1 base, the J end by 5 bases, with 9 bases between. The germline CDR1 and CDR2 sequences are SGHTA and FQGNSA. The CDR3 runs 14 residues. CDR3 DNA sequence: TGTGCCAGCAGCTTAGGGGAACCAGATCAGCCCCAGCATTTT. This gives the protein CASSLGEPDQPQHF.

The chain combines TRBV5-1 with TRBJ2-5; either TRBD1 or TRBD2 may supply D (6 bases each). Trimming removed 4 bases at V and 4 bases at J, with 14 bases between. The germline V gene has CDR1 SGHRS and CDR2 YFSETQ. The CDR3 runs 14 residues. In DNA form, the CDR3 reads TGCGCCAGCAGCCGGGGGCCGAGGGGAGAGACCCAGTACTTC. This codes for CASSRGPRGETQYF. The whole variable domain, filled in from reference TRBV5-1 and TRBJ2-5, reads KAGVTQTPRYLIKTRGQQVTLSCSPISGHRSVSWYQQTPGQGLQFLFEYFSETQRNKGNFPGRFSGRQFSNSRSEMNVSTLELGDSALYLCASSRGPRGETQYFGPGTRLLVL.

This rearrangement joins TRBV29-1 to TRBJ2-5; 9 bases match TRBD1. This CDR3 has 12 residues. Trimming at V came to 4 bases and at J to 9 bases, leaving 6 bases not matched to a gene. The germline CDR1 and CDR2 sequences are SQVTM and ANQGSEA. CDR3 protein: CSVAGQGEAQYF. The CDR3, as DNA: TGCAGCGTTGCGGGACAGGGTGAGGCCCAGTACTTC. The full variable domain, rest sourced from reference TRBV29-1 and TRBJ2-5, is SAVISQKPSRDICQRGTSLTIQCQVDSQVTMMFWYRQQPGQSLTLIATANQGSEATYESGFVIDKFPISRPNLTFSTLTVSNMSPEDSSIYLCSVAGQGEAQYFGPGTRLLVL.

The CDR3 is CSAGGGINEKLFF. The CDR3 DNA is TGCAGTGCTGGTGGGGGGATCAATGAAAAACTGTTTTTT. The rearrangement links TRBV20-1 to TRBJ1-4; D is perhaps TRBD1 (5 bases). CDR3 size: 13 residues. Trimming left V 5 bases short and J 5 bases short, with 12 bases between. Germline V lookup: CDR1 DFQATT, CDR2 SNEGSKA (reference sequence).

The CDR3, as DNA: TGTGCCAGCAGTTCGGACGACTTTAATTCACCCCTCCACTTT. Protein product: CASSSDDFNSPLHF. The chain is built from TRBV6-5 and TRBJ1-6; D is unclear. The CDR3 sequence is 14 residues long. CDR1 and CDR2 from the germline V gene are MNHEY and SVGAGI. The ends were cut back, 4 bases at V and 6 bases at J, with 10 bases in the middle.

The chain joins TRBV4-2 to TRBJ2-2, with D possibly matching TRBD2 (6 bases). V dropped 0 bases and J dropped 6 bases, with 20 bases sitting between them. This CDR3 contains 18 residues. Germline CDR1 LGHNA, CDR2 YNFKEQ. The CDR3 coding sequence is TGTGCCAGCAGCCAAGATCTATATCTCGGGAGTCGTCCCGGGGAGCTGTTTTTT. It specifies CASSQDLYLGSRPGELFF.

A word on this clonotype: At one end, the junction sequence differs from germline, possibly due to a read error. This chain joins TRBV6-5 and TRBJ2-6; D gene uncertain. This CDR3 comprises 15 residues. Germline CDR1 reads MNHEY; CDR2 reads SVGAGI. DNA for the CDR3: TGTACCAGCAGTTACGCTCCACCTGGGGCCAACGTCCTGACTTTC. Translated: CTSSYAPPGANVLTF.

The CDR3 sequence is CSARDRDTPLYGYTF. CDR3 coding DNA: TGCAGTGCTAGAGATCGGGACACCCCCCTCTATGGCTACACCTTC. This chain uses TRBV20-1 with TRBJ1-2, with D possibly TRBD1 on 6 matching bases. Germline values: CDR1 DFQATT, CDR2 SNEGSKA (reference sequence). V lost 0 bases and J 4 bases, leaving 15 bases between the germline ends. The length of the CDR3 is 15 residues.

The gene calls are TRBV5-6 and TRBJ1-2; the D gene is possibly TRBD1 (5 bases). Germline CDR1 and CDR2: SGHDT and YYEEEE. The CDR3 has 12 amino acids. V was shortened by 3 bases and J by 8 bases, with 11 bases between the two germline ends. CDR3 sequence reads: CASSSAGQGYTF. In nucleotides, the CDR3 is TGTGCCAGCAGCTCCGCAGGGCAGGGCTACACCTTC.

The gene calls are TRBV11-2 and TRBJ2-3; D is unresolved. Germline lookup yields CDR1 SGHAT and CDR2 FQNNGV. The CDR3 consists of 16 residues. Trimming removed 0 bases from V and 0 bases from J, with 10 bases in between. The CDR3 DNA sequence: TGTGCCAGCAGCTTAGAGGGATACCTTAGCACAGATACGCAGTATTTT. It translates to CASSLEGYLSTDTQYF.

This clonotype was found a few times. This chain uses TRBV12-3 or TRBV12-4 with TRBJ1-6; D uncertain. The length of the CDR3 is 15 residues. The V end lost 4 bases, the J end lost 1 base, and 8 bases lay between the germline ends. The CDR3 DNA sequence: TGTGCCAGCAGTTCCCTGAGTTCCTATAATTCACCCCTCCACTTT. Its protein product is CASSSLSSYNSPLHF.

The rearrangement links TRBV21-1 to TRBJ1-1. TRBV21-1 is assigned pseudogene status. This CDR3 is built from 15 residues. CDR3 in DNA: TGTGCCAGCAGCCTATTACCCCGACGTTGGGTTGAAGCTTTCTTT. Translating gives CASSLLPRRWVEAFF.

The chain couples TRBV12-3 or TRBV12-4 to TRBJ2-5, with no clear D. The CDR3 covers 14 residues. Trimming took off 1 base at V and 5 bases at J, with 11 bases between the two ends. CDR3 loop: CASSLEGGRETQYF. The CDR3 DNA sequence: TGTGCCAGCAGTTTAGAAGGCGGTCGGGAGACCCAGTACTTC.

This clonotype was counted between two and nine times. The rearrangement uses TRBV7-9 and TRBJ1-2, with 8 bases lining up with TRBD1. Germline V gene lookup returns CDR1 SEHNR and CDR2 FQNEAQ (reference sequence). The CDR3 contains 15 residues. After removal of 6 bases from V and 2 bases from J, the junction contained 8 bases not matched to a gene. CDR3 DNA sequence: TGTGCCAGCAGACCGACAGGGGATTGGAACTATGGCTACACCTTC. Translation: CASRPTGDWNYGYTF. The whole variable domain, filled in from reference TRBV7-9 and TRBJ1-2, reads DTGVSQNPRHKITKRGQNVTFRCDPISEHNRLYWYRQTLGQGPEFLTYFQNEAQLEKSRLLSDRFSAERPKGSFSTLEIQRTEQGDSAMYLCASRPTGDWNYGYTFGSGTRLTVV.

This sequence joins TRBV20-1 and TRBJ2-5; the match to TRBD2 covers 11 bases. CDR1 and CDR2 (germline): DFQATT, SNEGSKA (reference sequence). With V trimmed by 2 bases and J by 1 base, 9 bases remained unmatched. The CDR3 is 17 residues long. The CDR3 DNA reads TGCAGTGCTAGAAAACTGACTAGCGGGGATACCCAAGAGACCCAGTACTTC. Amino acid sequence: CSARKLTSGDTQETQYF.

This clonotype appeared a few times. This chain connects TRBV7-9 to TRBJ2-1; 11 bases are a match to TRBD1. J lost 8 bases, V lost 5 bases, and 17 bases had no gene match. The CDR3 consists of 18 residues. Germline CDR1 SEHNR, CDR2 FQNEAQ (reference sequence). The CDR3 here is CASSPLVGSRDRGDEQFF. CDR3 DNA sequence: TGTGCCAGCAGCCCCTTAGTGGGGTCCCGGGACAGGGGGGATGAGCAGTTCTTC.